Below, 30 T cell receptor beta chains from the same sample are listed, as sequenced in a study of spatial heterogeneity in lung cancer (dated by TCRdb to 2018 to 2020). The library came from 5' RACE. Sequencing was carried out with a NextSeq 500. TCRdb reprocessed the public reads (quality trimming at Q25 with fastp, clone calling with MiXCR) and kept in-frame beta chains. A single entry per CDR3 protein holds the most common genes and DNA from its merged rows. Present in this sample are tens of thousands of distinct CDR3 sequences, under 6% of which were seen just once. Of the sample, approximately 12% falls within the top ten clones. The time point label for this specimen denotes: sample taken at primary tumor resection. The sequencing used PBMCs, collected at surgery. The receptors were sampled from a male donor with early-stage non-small cell lung cancer.

The chain joins TRBV3-1 to TRBJ2-7, with 11 bases fitting TRBD2. With 3 bases clipped from V and 7 bases from J, the junction kept 8 bases outside the gene matches. The CDR3 covers 15 residues. The V gene's germline CDR1 is LGHDT and CDR2 YNNKEL (reference sequence). In DNA, the CDR3 is TGTGCCAGCAGCCAGTTAGCGGGAGGGCCGAAAGAGCAGTACTTC. Translated: CASSQLAGGPKEQYF.

In its sample, this clonotype was seen many times. V is TRBV20-1 and J is TRBJ2-2, with 9 positions matching TRBD2. V was pared by 1 base and J by 2 bases, with 14 bases of the junction left unmatched. CDR1 is DFQATT and CDR2 is SNEGSKA in the germline V gene (reference sequence). The CDR3 is 19 residues long. CDR3 sequence reads: CSARAGGGTSRTNTGELFF. The CDR3 DNA is TGCAGTGCTAGAGCCGGGGGTGGGACTAGCAGAACTAACACCGGGGAGCTGTTTTTT.

This clonotype was found a few times. The chain recombines TRBV5-6 with TRBJ2-3, with a weak D call TRBD1 (6 bases). The V gene's germline CDR1 is SGHDT and CDR2 YYEEEE. Trimming removed 0 bases at V and 8 bases at J, with 10 bases between. The CDR3 totals 13 residues. The CDR3: CASSLDRAGTQYF. The CDR3 nucleotides are TGTGCCAGCAGCTTGGACAGGGCAGGTACGCAGTATTTT. Based on the CDR3 plus reference TRBV5-6 and TRBJ2-3, the full variable domain is DAGVTQSPTHLIKTRGQQVTLRCSPKSGHDTVSWYQQALGQGPQFIFQYYEEEERQRGNFPDRFSGHQFPNYSSELNVNALLLGDSALYLCASSLDRAGTQYFGPGTRLTVL.

The rearrangement uses TRBV4-1 and TRBJ1-4; TRBD1 aligns across 8 bases. Germline-derived CDR1 and CDR2 are MGHRA and YSYEKL. The CDR3 has 16 amino acids. Trimming removed 1 base from V and 5 bases from J; junction bases left unmatched: 6. The CDR3 region is CASSQAQQGGNEKLFF. In DNA form, the CDR3 reads TGCGCCAGCAGCCAAGCTCAACAGGGGGGCAATGAAAAACTGTTTTTT.

At least ten counts were recorded for this clonotype. This sequence joins TRBV20-1 and TRBJ1-1, with D possibly TRBD1 on 5 matching bases. Germline loops: CDR1 DFQATT, CDR2 SNEGSKA (reference sequence). Trimming left V 0 bases short and J 0 bases short, with 11 bases between. The CDR3 is 15 amino acids. CDR3 loop: CSARDGTAMNTEAFF. DNA for the CDR3: TGCAGTGCTAGAGACGGGACCGCGATGAACACTGAAGCTTTCTTT.

Many counts were recorded for this clonotype. This chain uses TRBV5-1 with TRBJ2-3, with a tentative D call TRBD1 (6 bases). Germline lookup yields CDR1 SGHRS and CDR2 YFSETQ. The CDR3 has 14 residues. Trimming took off 4 bases at V and 1 base at J, with 10 bases between the two ends. CDR3 sequence reads: CASSTQGGTDTQYF. CDR3 nucleotide sequence: TGCGCCAGCAGCACACAGGGAGGCACAGATACGCAGTATTTT.

The table lists this clonotype with many counts. The genes are TRBV18 and TRBJ2-7; 14 bases fit TRBD2. With V trimmed by 6 bases and J by 4 bases, 14 bases remained unmatched. The CDR3 has 18 amino acids. CDR1 KGHSH and CDR2 LQKENI come from the germline V gene. CDR3 region: CASSQTWTSGRSPYEQYF. In DNA, the CDR3 is TGTGCCAGCTCTCAAACTTGGACTAGCGGGAGGAGCCCTTACGAGCAGTACTTC.

This clonotype was counted many times. The chain recombines TRBV30 with TRBJ1-1; D remains unclear. Trimming took 0 bases from V and 0 from J, leaving 11 bases between them. The CDR3 is made up of 15 amino acids. Germline lookup yields CDR1 GTSNPN and CDR2 SVGIG (reference sequence). CDR3 DNA: TGTGCCTGGAGTGTACGTGGCAGGATGAACACTGAAGCTTTCTTT. Protein sequence: CAWSVRGRMNTEAFF.

This clonotype was picked up a small number of times. The chain carries TRBV2 and TRBJ2-1, with D possibly TRBD2 on 5 matching bases. Trimming cost V 3 bases and J 14 bases, with 17 bases left between them. The germline V gene has CDR1 SNHLY and CDR2 FYNNEI. CDR3 length equals 13 residues. The DNA of the CDR3 is TGTGCCAGCAGTGACGGTCGAGGGCGTACGGAGTTCTTC. This gives the protein CASSDGRGRTEFF.

This clonotype appeared many times. This chain links TRBV20-1 with TRBJ1-1; no clear D gene. Germline CDR1 DFQATT, CDR2 SNEGSKA (reference sequence). The germline V and J ends were trimmed by 8 bases and 11 bases, with 18 bases remaining between them. The CDR3 sequence is 11 residues long. Here the CDR3 reads CSQKGPTGAFF. The CDR3, as DNA: TGCAGTCAGAAAGGACCTACCGGGGCTTTCTTT.

This clonotype was seen repeatedly, ten times or more. This chain connects TRBV20-1 to TRBJ2-7, with TRBD1 matching over 9 bases. V dropped 1 base and J dropped 7; count of bases not matched to a gene: 8. Germline CDR1 and CDR2: DFQATT and SNEGSKA (reference sequence). The CDR3 has 14 residues. Here the CDR3 reads CSARAPGTGQEQYF. For the CDR3, the DNA is TGCAGTGCTAGAGCCCCCGGGACAGGGCAAGAGCAGTACTTC.

This clonotype was observed a handful of times. The V call is TRBV3-1, the J call TRBJ1-1; 7 positions match TRBD1. V lost 3 bases and J lost 8; bases outside the gene matches: 3. The CDR3 is 12 residues long. Per germline, CDR1 LGHDT and CDR2 YNNKEL (reference sequence). Here the CDR3 DNA reads TGTGCCAGCAGCCACCGAGGGGGCGAAGCTTTCTTT. Its translation is CASSHRGGEAFF.

The sample holds many counts of this clonotype. The DNA of the CDR3 is TGTGCCAGCAGGCCTACAGGGGACGGTGCAACTGAAGCTTTCTTT. This gives the protein CASRPTGDGATEAFF. The V and J genes are TRBV5-4 and TRBJ1-1, with 7 bases lining up with TRBD1. Trimming removed 5 bases from V and 5 bases from J; junction bases left unmatched: 12. The CDR3 has 15 residues. Germline CDR1 SGHNT, CDR2 YYREEE (reference sequence).

This clonotype was seen at least ten times. V gene TRBV14 combines with J gene TRBJ1-2; maybe TRBD1 (6 bases). This CDR3 is built from 14 residues. V was cut by 0 bases and J by 6 bases, with 11 bases left in between. Germline V gene lookup returns CDR1 SGHDN and CDR2 FVKESK. CDR3 amino acids: CASSQDLGGHGYTF. The CDR3 DNA reads TGTGCCAGCAGCCAAGATCTGGGGGGCCATGGCTACACCTTC.

This clonotype has ten or more counts. The chain recombines TRBV14 with TRBJ2-1, with no clear D. Germline CDR1 and CDR2: SGHDN and FVKESK. V lost 6 bases and J 9 bases, leaving 15 bases between the germline ends. The CDR3 extends over 13 amino acids. DNA for the CDR3: TGTGCCAGCAGTCTAAGGGTCGCGCTTGAGCAGTTCTTC. This gives the protein CASSLRVALEQFF.

The DNA of the CDR3 is TGTGCCAGCAGTAGACGGGGGAGTCAGCCCCAGCATTTT. It codes for CASSRRGSQPQHF. V usage is TRBV6-2 or TRBV6-3 and J usage is TRBJ1-5; possibly TRBD1 for D (5 bases). CDR1 MNHEY and CDR2 SVGEGT come from the germline V gene. The CDR3 loop spans 13 amino acids. V lost 5 bases to trimming and J lost 6 bases, with 11 bases between them.

This clonotype was seen repeatedly, ten times or more. V gene TRBV27 combines with J gene TRBJ2-1; D perhaps matches TRBD2 (6 bases). The CDR3 has 13 residues. Trimming stripped 2 bases from V and 14 bases from J, with 16 bases between. Per germline, CDR1 MNHEY and CDR2 SMNVEV (reference sequence). In DNA form, the CDR3 reads TGTGCCAGCAGTTTAGGGACTGGAGTGTCGGAGTTCTTC. It yields the protein CASSLGTGVSEFF.

This clonotype was seen repeatedly, ten times or more. The V call is TRBV5-6, the J call TRBJ1-5; D remains ambiguous. Germline V gives CDR1 SGHDT, CDR2 YYEEEE. This CDR3 region has 16 residues. Trimming shortened V by 1 base and J by 1 base, and 12 bases separated the two germline ends. In DNA, the CDR3 is TGTGCCAGCAGCTTGTCTGGCGGGCCCAGCAATCAGCCCCAGCATTTT. It specifies CASSLSGGPSNQPQHF.

This clonotype has ten or more counts. The chain recombines TRBV19 with TRBJ1-5; no reliable D call. The ends were cut back, 3 bases at V and 1 base at J, with 10 bases in the middle. The CDR3 loop spans 15 amino acids. Looked up from germline, CDR1 is LNHDA and CDR2 is SQIVND (reference sequence). The chain's CDR3 is CASSIYGASNQPQHF. The CDR3 nucleotides read TGTGCCAGTAGTATTTACGGAGCGAGCAATCAGCCCCAGCATTTT.

This clonotype was counted many times. This sequence joins TRBV25-1 and TRBJ2-2; TRBD1 aligns across 8 bases. CDR1 and CDR2 (germline): MGHDK, SYGVNS. The length of the CDR3 is 14 residues. Trimming at V came to 9 bases and at J to 6 bases, leaving 9 bases not matched to a gene. The CDR3 DNA reads as TGTGCCAGAGCGAGACAGGGGAAAGCCGGGGAGCTGTTTTTT. Translating gives CARARQGKAGELFF.

The V gene is TRBV7-2, the J gene TRBJ2-7; 12 positions match TRBD2. Germline lookup yields CDR1 SGHTA and CDR2 FQGNSA. The trim removed 5 bases at V and 6 bases at J, leaving 8 bases unmatched. The CDR3 runs 15 residues. DNA of the CDR3: TGTGCCAGCAGCCCTTCGACTAGCGGGAGTGGCGAGCAGTACTTC. It yields the protein CASSPSTSGSGEQYF. The full variable domain, in which reference TRBV7-2 and TRBJ2-7 provide the parts outside the CDR3, is GAGVSQSPSNKVTEKGKDVELRCDPISGHTALYWYRQSLGQGLEFLIYFQGNSAPDKSGLPSDRFSAERTGGSVSTLTIQRTQQEDSAVYLCASSPSTSGSGEQYFGPGTRLTVT.

This clonotype was recorded many times. The V call is TRBV5-1, the J call TRBJ1-5; D ambiguous. Germline lookup yields CDR1 SGHRS and CDR2 YFSETQ. CDR3 length: 12 amino acids. V gave up 4 bases and J gave up 13 bases, with 15 bases separating them. CDR3 sequence (DNA): TGCGCCAGCAGCCCTCACACCTCAGATCAGCATTTT. This codes for CASSPHTSDQHF.

This clonotype was detected a few times. Just one base apart from a much larger clone, this may be a read error. This chain uses TRBV7-9 with TRBJ1-2; TRBD1 might be the D (6 bases). The CDR3 length is 15 residues. CDR1 and CDR2 (germline): SEHNR, FQNEAQ (reference sequence). The CDR3 loop is CTSSLAGQSTYGYTF. CDR3 in DNA: TGTACCAGCAGCTTAGCCGGACAGTCAACCTATGGCTACACCTTC.

This clonotype has at least ten counts. The rearrangement joins TRBV6-5 to TRBJ2-1; 10 bases fit TRBD2. The CDR3 consists of 14 residues. Trimming removed 8 bases from V and 7 bases from J; junction bases left unmatched: 8. Per germline, CDR1 MNHEY and CDR2 SVGAGI. The CDR3, as DNA: TGTGCCAGCGGCTTAATAGCGGGAGGAAATGAGCAGTTCTTC. It translates to CASGLIAGGNEQFF.

This clonotype occurred many times. V is TRBV4-1 and J is TRBJ2-1, with TRBD2 as a possible D gene (5 bases). V lost 0 bases, J lost 3 bases, and 15 bases lay in between. Germline V gene sequence: CDR1 MGHRA, CDR2 YSYEKL. CDR3 size: 17 residues. CDR3 sequence (DNA): TGCGCCAGCAGCCAAGATCTGGAACTAGGTTTCTACAATGAGCAGTTCTTC. It codes for CASSQDLELGFYNEQFF.

This clonotype was observed a handful of times. This sequence joins TRBV30 and TRBJ2-1, with 10 positions matching TRBD2. The V and J ends lost 1 base and 0 bases, in that order; junction bases with no gene match: 6. The CDR3 has 17 residues. Germline assignment: CDR1 GTSNPN and CDR2 SVGIG (reference sequence). The CDR3 DNA is TGTGCCTGGAGTGCCATTAGCGGGAGGTACTCCTACAATGAGCAGTTCTTC. This codes for CAWSAISGRYSYNEQFF.

This sequence joins TRBV3-1 and TRBJ2-5; D is undetermined. Germline assignment: CDR1 LGHDT and CDR2 YNNKEL (reference sequence). V was clipped by 1 base and J by 5 bases, with 11 bases between them. This CDR3 has 14 amino acids. CDR3 loop: CASSQGNYGETQYF. CDR3 in DNA: TGTGCCAGCAGCCAAGGGAACTACGGGGAGACCCAGTACTTC.

This clonotype was picked up many times. The rearrangement joins TRBV7-8 to TRBJ1-5; D is uncertain. V lost 1 base to trimming and J lost 7 bases, with 8 bases between them. The germline V gene has CDR1 SGHVS and CDR2 FQNEAQ. The CDR3 runs to 13 residues. The DNA for the CDR3 is TGTGCCAGCAGCTTAGAGGAGGGCCAGCCCCAGCATTTT. Protein product: CASSLEEGQPQHF. Full variable domain (rest looked up from reference TRBV7-8 and TRBJ1-5): GAGVSQSPRYKVAKRGQDVALRCDPISGHVSLFWYQQALGQGPEFLTYFQNEAQLDKSGLPSDRFFAERPEGSVSTLKIQRTQQEDSAVYLCASSLEEGQPQHFGDGTRLSIL.

This clonotype is medium-sized. CDR3 protein: CSAQPRTGQETQYF. The CDR3 bases are TGCAGTGCCCAGCCTCGGACAGGGCAAGAGACCCAGTACTTC. V gene TRBV20-1 combines with J gene TRBJ2-5; 8 bases agree with TRBD1. V lost 6 bases to trimming and J lost 2 bases; unmatched junction nucleotides: 8. The length of the CDR3 is 14 residues. Germline CDR1 reads DFQATT; CDR2 reads SNEGSKA (reference sequence).

This clonotype was seen a handful of times. The chain couples TRBV20-1 to TRBJ2-1; the D gene is possibly TRBD2 (5 bases). V gave up 2 bases and J gave up 5 bases, with 10 bases separating them. The CDR3 is 13 residues long. Germline CDR1 is DFQATT and CDR2 is SNEGSKA (reference sequence). CDR3 in amino acids: CSARLRTHNEQFF. The CDR3 DNA reads as TGCAGTGCTAGACTTCGGACTCACAATGAGCAGTTCTTC.